One sample yielded the 16 T cell receptor beta chains listed below, sequenced in a study of OX40 agonist ivuxolimab in advanced cancers. TCRdb keeps only in-frame clones here, not all; method: immunoSEQ multiplex PCR. Among just over 20,000 clones listed, around 82% were seen once. The sample here was CD4+ or CD8+ T cells sorted from blood, taken in a trial of the OX40 agonist ivuxolimab. These receptors originate from an adult with an advanced solid tumor such as melanoma, head and neck, liver or kidney cancer.

V gene TRBV10-1 combines with J gene TRBJ2-6; 9 nucleotides line up with TRBD1. CDR3 size: 20 residues. CDR1 WNHNN and CDR2 SYGVQD come from the germline V gene (reference sequence). V trimming: 5 bases; J trimming: 0 bases; junction bases outside the gene matches: 14. For the CDR3, the DNA is TGCGCCAGCAGTCCACGGGGGGACAGGGTTATCCACTCTGGGGCCAACGTCCTGACTTTC. Translation gives CASSPRGDRVIHSGANVLTF.

The chain combines TRBV6-6 with TRBJ2-2; tentative D call: TRBD1 (6 bases). The V gene lost 7 bases and the J gene lost 0 bases, with 9 bases spanning the gap. From germline, CDR1 is MNHNY and CDR2 SVGAGI (reference sequence). The CDR3 is 14 residues long. DNA for the CDR3: TGTGCCAGCATTGGGACAACGAACACCGGGGAGCTGTTTTTT. Amino acid sequence: CASIGTTNTGELFF.

The chain couples TRBV19 to TRBJ1-5; 7 nucleotides line up with TRBD1. The CDR3 spans 16 residues. V dropped 0 bases and J dropped 7; count of bases not matched to a gene: 9. In germline, CDR1 is LNHDA, CDR2 SQIVND (reference sequence). CDR3 DNA: TGTGCCAGTAGTATAGACTACAGGGGAGCGGGCCAGCCCCAGCATTTT. It encodes CASSIDYRGAGQPQHF.

The chain recombines TRBV9 with TRBJ1-6; a possible D gene is TRBD1 (5 bases). The CDR3 is 16 residues long. CDR1 SGDLS and CDR2 YYNGEE come from the germline V gene. Trimming left V 0 bases short and J 6 bases short, with 13 bases between. CDR3 loop: CASSVDRPGTNSPLHF. The CDR3 bases are TGTGCCAGCAGCGTAGACCGCCCCGGGACTAATTCACCCCTCCACTTT.

V gene TRBV5-4 combines with J gene TRBJ1-2, with 7 positions matching TRBD1. Germline V lookup: CDR1 SGHNT, CDR2 YYREEE (reference sequence). Unmatched junction bases numbered 15, after V lost 3 bases and J lost 4 bases. The CDR3 is 17 amino acids. The DNA of the CDR3 is TGTGCCAGCAGCTCCACTCCCGACAGGGCAATAACCTATGGCTACACCTTC. Translated, it gives CASSSTPDRAITYGYTF.

The chain is built from TRBV18 and TRBJ2-7; D not certain. The V and J ends lost 3 bases and 5 bases respectively, with 8 bases between them. The CDR3 consists of 12 residues. The germline V gene has CDR1 KGHSH and CDR2 LQKENI. The CDR3 DNA is TGTGCCAGCTCACCTGAGGCCCACGAGCAGTACTTC. As protein: CASSPEAHEQYF.

The genes are TRBV2 and TRBJ1-4, with a tentative D call TRBD1 (5 bases). The V gene lost 7 bases and the J gene lost 3 bases, with 15 bases spanning the gap. CDR3 length: 15 residues. Germline V gives CDR1 SNHLY, CDR2 FYNNEI. The CDR3 DNA sequence: TGTGCCAGCAACCTAGAGAGGGGCTCTAATGAAAAACTGTTTTTT. Amino acids: CASNLERGSNEKLFF.

The chain carries TRBV7-8 and TRBJ1-2, with D unresolved. The CDR3 spans 16 residues. CDR1 is SGHVS, CDR2 FQNEAQ, per germline. V was shortened by 3 bases and J by 6 bases, with 20 bases between the two germline ends. The chain's CDR3 is CASSLAFVTTEHGYTF. The CDR3 region has the DNA TGTGCCAGCAGCTTGGCCTTCGTTACTACAGAGCATGGCTACACCTTC.

This clone was seen a few times. The V gene is TRBV5-1, the J gene TRBJ2-7; unclear D gene. The V gene lost 2 bases and the J gene lost 3 bases, with 6 bases spanning the gap. Germline-derived CDR1 and CDR2 are SGHRS and YFSETQ. This CDR3 contains 12 residues. The CDR3 coding sequence is TGCGCCAGCAGCTTCGGCGGCTACGAGCAGTACTTC. It yields the protein CASSFGGYEQYF. The full variable domain, with the rest looked up from reference TRBV5-1 and TRBJ2-7, is KAGVTQTPRYLIKTRGQQVTLSCSPISGHRSVSWYQQTPGQGLQFLFEYFSETQRNKGNFPGRFSGRQFSNSRSEMNVSTLELGDSALYLCASSFGGYEQYFGPGTRLTVT.

V usage is TRBV7-3 and J usage is TRBJ2-1; 9 bases line up with TRBD2. The CDR3 spans 16 residues. Germline CDR1 reads SGHTA; CDR2 reads FQGTGA. Trimming removed 2 bases from V and 1 base from J; junction bases left unmatched: 3. This chain's CDR3 is CASSLASGASYNEQFF. The DNA of the CDR3 is TGTGCCAGCAGCTTAGCTAGCGGGGCGTCCTACAATGAGCAGTTCTTC.

This sequence joins TRBV7-9 and TRBJ1-4; D perhaps matches TRBD1 (5 bases). V was shortened by 2 bases and J by 1 base, with 11 bases between the two germline ends. The CDR3 consists of 16 residues. Germline lookup yields CDR1 SEHNR and CDR2 FQNEAQ (reference sequence). The CDR3 here is CASSLQGIGTNEKLFF. CDR3 coding DNA: TGTGCCAGCAGCTTACAGGGTATAGGAACTAATGAAAAACTGTTTTTT.

This chain links TRBV19 with TRBJ2-6, with D uncertain. CDR3 length: 15 amino acids. V lost 5 bases and J 5 bases, leaving 13 bases between the germline ends. Germline V gives CDR1 LNHDA, CDR2 SQIVND (reference sequence). Here the CDR3 reads CASSESQSRANVLTF. DNA of the CDR3: TGTGCCAGTAGTGAATCACAAAGTCGGGCCAACGTCCTGACTTTC.

This chain joins TRBV2 and TRBJ1-2; the D gene is possibly TRBD1 (5 bases). V gave up 3 bases and J gave up 4 bases, with 15 bases separating them. Germline assignment: CDR1 SNHLY and CDR2 FYNNEI. The CDR3 has 15 amino acids. CDR3 nucleotide sequence: TGTGCCAGCAGTGATTGGCAGGGAGTGTCCTATGGCTACACCTTC. Translation gives CASSDWQGVSYGYTF.

By share, this clone ranks as large (0.1 to 1%). This sequence joins TRBV5-3 and TRBJ1-5; TRBD1 might be the D (6 bases). TRBV5-3 is an ORF for which the function is uncertain. Trimming removed 4 bases from V and 0 bases from J, with 14 bases in between. CDR3 length equals 16 residues. The DNA for the CDR3 is TGTGCCAGAAGCCCCCAGGACAGCAATAGCAATCAGCCCCAGCATTTT. This translates into CARSPQDSNSNQPQHF.

This clone was seen more than once but under ten times. The chain joins TRBV6-5 to TRBJ1-1, with D perhaps matching TRBD1 (6 bases). The CDR3 is 15 amino acids. V was trimmed by 4 bases and J by 5 bases, leaving 17 bases between them. Germline CDR1 and CDR2: MNHEY and SVGAGI. The CDR3 loop is CASSSTGQGKTEAFF. The CDR3 bases are TGTGCCAGCAGTTCGACAGGCCAGGGAAAAACTGAAGCTTTCTTT.

The rearrangement uses TRBV7-9 and TRBJ1-6; weak D call: TRBD1 (6 bases). Germline values: CDR1 SEHNR, CDR2 FQNEAQ (reference sequence). The CDR3 contains 18 residues. Trimming left V 4 bases short and J 0 bases short, with 16 bases between. The CDR3 here is CASSSPGGASSYNSPLHF. CDR3 nucleotides: TGTGCCAGCAGCTCGCCGGGGGGGGCTAGCTCCTATAATTCACCCCTCCACTTT.